The 24 T cell receptor beta chains in this list originate from one sample, sequenced in a study of OX40 agonist ivuxolimab in advanced cancers. Produced via immunoSEQ multiplex PCR; TCRdb's table is partial and in-frame only. The sample lists roughly 70,000 clones, less than 90% occurring once. The material sequenced was CD4+ or CD8+ T cells sorted from blood, taken in a trial of the OX40 agonist ivuxolimab. Receptors originate from an adult with an advanced solid tumor such as melanoma, head and neck, liver or kidney cancer.

The V and J genes are TRBV7-2 and TRBJ2-2; TRBD2 aligns across 11 bases. The V and J ends lost 3 bases and 2 bases, in that order; junction bases with no gene match: 2. Per the germline V gene, CDR1 is SGHTA and CDR2 is FQGNSA. The CDR3 runs 16 residues. The CDR3 region is CASSLGTSGNTGELFF. CDR3 sequence (DNA): TGTGCCAGCAGCTTGGGGACTAGCGGAAACACCGGGGAGCTGTTTTTT. Complete variable domain (other parts from reference TRBV7-2 and TRBJ2-2): GAGVSQSPSNKVTEKGKDVELRCDPISGHTALYWYRQSLGQGLEFLIYFQGNSAPDKSGLPSDRFSAERTGGSVSTLTIQRTQQEDSAVYLCASSLGTSGNTGELFFGEGSRLTVL.

CDR3 residues: CASSLLGTSGSGEQYF. In nucleotides, the CDR3 is TGTGCCAGCAGCTTACTCGGGACTAGCGGGAGTGGCGAGCAGTACTTC. The rearrangement joins TRBV7-2 to TRBJ2-7, with TRBD2 matching over 14 bases. The germline CDR1 and CDR2 sequences are SGHTA and FQGNSA. The CDR3 consists of 16 residues. V lost 2 bases, J lost 6 bases, and 6 bases stayed unmatched.

The rearrangement uses TRBV5-4 and TRBJ1-2; D is ambiguous. Germline V gene sequence: CDR1 SGHNT, CDR2 YYREEE (reference sequence). CDR3 length: 11 amino acids. V was trimmed by 5 bases and J by 3 bases, leaving 5 bases between them. CDR3 loop: CASRLDYGYTF. CDR3 coding DNA: TGTGCCAGCAGACTAGACTATGGCTACACCTTC.

Written as DNA, the CDR3 is TGTGCCAGTAGTATAGGCAGGGGAAGGACTGAAGCTTTCTTT. This codes for CASSIGRGRTEAFF. V gene TRBV19 combines with J gene TRBJ1-1; a weak D match, TRBD1 (6 bases). Germline loops: CDR1 LNHDA, CDR2 SQIVND (reference sequence). The CDR3 is made up of 14 amino acids. Trimming stripped 1 base from V and 5 bases from J, with 11 bases between.

This clone came up once. The V and J genes are TRBV5-1 and TRBJ1-1; 8 nucleotides line up with TRBD1. The CDR3 is 15 amino acids. Germline V gene data show CDR1 as SGHRS and CDR2 as YFSETQ. V shed 4 bases, J shed 1 base, and the junction held 6 bases outside the gene matches. The CDR3 spells CASSGGQGENTEAFF. CDR3 sequence (DNA): TGCGCCAGCAGCGGAGGACAGGGAGAGAACACTGAAGCTTTCTTT.

This chain links TRBV7-8 with TRBJ2-7; the match to TRBD1 covers 10 bases. Germline CDR1 and CDR2: SGHVS and FQNEAQ. The CDR3 has 14 amino acids. The V and J ends lost 1 base and 4 bases, in that order; junction bases with no gene match: 1. CDR3 region: CASSLGDRGYEQYF. The CDR3 DNA sequence: TGTGCCAGCAGCTTAGGGGACAGGGGATACGAGCAGTACTTC.

The chain combines TRBV5-5 with TRBJ2-4, with 8 bases aligning to TRBD1. This CDR3 is built from 16 residues. J gave up 4 bases and V 0 bases, and 6 bases lay outside the gene matches. CDR1 is SGHKS and CDR2 is YYEKEE in the germline V gene (reference sequence). Written as DNA, the CDR3 is TGTGCCAGCAGCTTGGCGCACAGGGGGGAAAAAAACATTCAGTACTTC. Encoded protein: CASSLAHRGEKNIQYF.

V gene TRBV5-8 combines with J gene TRBJ1-2; no clear D. The V end was cut by 0 bases, the J end by 8 bases, with 8 bases between. CDR1 SGHTS and CDR2 YDEGEE come from the germline V gene. The CDR3 contains 12 residues. The CDR3 DNA sequence: TGTGCCAGCAGCTTGGACAGCGAAGGCTACACCTTC. This translates into CASSLDSEGYTF.

CDR3 sequence: CASSPRGDSPLHF. CDR3 nucleotide sequence: TGTGCCAGCAGCCCACGGGGGGATTCACCCCTCCACTTT. The rearrangement joins TRBV11-2 to TRBJ1-6; D perhaps matches TRBD1 (5 bases). The CDR3 contains 13 residues. Germline V gene sequence: CDR1 SGHAT, CDR2 FQNNGV. V lost 5 bases to trimming and J lost 8 bases, with 10 bases between them.

The chain has TRBV6-6 and TRBJ1-5; 7 bases align to TRBD1. This CDR3 spans 14 amino acids. Germline trimming cut 6 bases from V and 5 bases from J; bases unmatched to any gene: 7. Germline-derived CDR1 and CDR2 are MNHNY and SVGAGI (reference sequence). The CDR3 nucleotides are TGTGCCAGCAGCCCGGGACAGCCTTATCAGCCCCAGCATTTT. Translation: CASSPGQPYQPQHF.

J is TRBJ1-5 and V is TRBV28; 11 bases match TRBD1. The CDR3 has 18 residues. Germline-derived CDR1 and CDR2 are MDHEN and SYDVKM. Trimming cost V 7 bases and J 0 bases; bases outside gene matches: 11. CDR3: CASNPGQGDLYSNQPQHF. The CDR3, as DNA: TGTGCCAGCAATCCGGGACAGGGGGACCTCTATAGCAATCAGCCCCAGCATTTT.

This chain uses TRBV6-6 with TRBJ2-5; unclear D gene. This CDR3 spans 13 amino acids. In germline, CDR1 is MNHNY, CDR2 SVGAGI (reference sequence). Trimming cost V 5 bases and J 5 bases, with 12 bases left between them. Here the CDR3 reads CASSRLGSETQYF. In DNA, the CDR3 is TGTGCCAGCAGTCGTTTAGGGTCGGAGACCCAGTACTTC.

V and J are TRBV5-1 and TRBJ2-3; the D is unclear. CDR3 length: 15 amino acids. The V end lost 1 base, the J end lost 0 bases, and 9 bases lay between the germline ends. Germline CDR1 is SGHRS and CDR2 is YFSETQ. The CDR3 spells CASSLRSTSTDTQYF. The DNA for the CDR3 is TGCGCCAGCAGCTTGAGAAGCACTAGCACAGATACGCAGTATTTT.

The J gene is TRBJ2-3, the V gene TRBV19, with D possibly called TRBD1 or TRBD2 (5 bases each). Germline CDR1 LNHDA, CDR2 SQIVND (reference sequence). V lost 7 bases and J 0 bases, leaving 14 bases between the germline ends. The CDR3 contains 15 residues. CDR3 in DNA: TGTGCCAGTACTTTTGGGGACGGAAGCACAGATACGCAGTATTTT. Its translation: CASTFGDGSTDTQYF.

The chain has TRBV11-2 and TRBJ2-2; the D is unclear. The CDR3 runs 16 residues. Trimming cost V 5 bases and J 4 bases, with 17 bases left between them. Germline V gives CDR1 SGHAT, CDR2 FQNNGV. In DNA form, the CDR3 reads TGTGCCAGCAGCCAATCAGTGGGCAGTGCCACCGGGGAGCTGTTTTTT. The encoded protein is CASSQSVGSATGELFF.

As DNA, the CDR3 is TGTGCCAGCAGCAGGGCGAGGGGGCAGAGCTCCTACAATGAGCAGTTCTTC. The encoded protein is CASSRARGQSSYNEQFF. The V gene is TRBV27, the J gene TRBJ2-1; 7 bases line up with TRBD1. Germline trimming cut 6 bases from V and 0 bases from J; bases unmatched to any gene: 11. Germline CDR1 and CDR2: MNHEY and SMNVEV (reference sequence). CDR3 length equals 17 residues.

The chain joins TRBV11-2 to TRBJ2-2; a possible D gene is TRBD1 (5 bases). Looked up from germline, CDR1 is SGHAT and CDR2 is FQNNGV. Trimming took off 1 base at V and 5 bases at J, with 5 bases between the two ends. This CDR3 spans 13 amino acids. CDR3: CASSLAGTGELFF. DNA for the CDR3: TGTGCCAGCAGCTTAGCAGGGACCGGGGAGCTGTTTTTT.

The chain uses TRBV27 and TRBJ1-1; D perhaps matches TRBD1 (5 bases). V was shortened by 9 bases and J by 1 base, with 9 bases between the two germline ends. The germline V gene has CDR1 MNHEY and CDR2 SMNVEV (reference sequence). The length of the CDR3 is 12 residues. CDR3 nucleotide sequence: TGTGCCAGATCGGGGGGGAACACTGAAGCTTTCTTT. This sequence encodes CARSGGNTEAFF.

Only a few counts were recorded for this clone. J is TRBJ1-2 and V is TRBV5-1; 11 bases fit TRBD1. CDR1 SGHRS and CDR2 YFSETQ come from the germline V gene. The V segment lost 6 bases and the J segment 8 bases; nucleotides outside the gene matches: 6. CDR3 length: 13 amino acids. The DNA of the CDR3 is TGCGCCAGCACCGGACAGGGGGCGCGGGGCTACACCTTC. This gives the protein CASTGQGARGYTF. Together with reference TRBV5-1 and TRBJ1-2, the CDR3 gives the full variable domain: KAGVTQTPRYLIKTRGQQVTLSCSPISGHRSVSWYQQTPGQGLQFLFEYFSETQRNKGNFPGRFSGRQFSNSRSEMNVSTLELGDSALYLCASTGQGARGYTFGSGTRLTVV.

This chain links TRBV28 with TRBJ1-5; TRBD1 matches 8 bases. Germline values: CDR1 MDHEN, CDR2 SYDVKM. CDR3 length: 15 residues. Germline trimming cut 5 bases from V and 3 bases from J; bases unmatched to any gene: 6. CDR3 nucleotides: TGTGCCAGCAGTACCCAGACAGGGGCCAATCAGCCCCAGCATTTT. Its translation is CASSTQTGANQPQHF.

J is TRBJ2-1 and V is TRBV9, with 10 bases matching TRBD2. The V gene end was trimmed by 3 bases and the J gene end by 4 bases; junction bases not matched to a gene: 7. The germline V gene encodes CDR1 SGDLS and CDR2 YYNGEE. The CDR3 is made up of 16 amino acids. The CDR3 region is CASSALGLAEYNEQFF. The DNA of the CDR3 is TGTGCCAGCAGCGCCCTAGGACTAGCGGAATACAATGAGCAGTTCTTC.

Turning to this clone: Other DNA variants within this sample encode the same CDR3. The chain has TRBV7-2 and TRBJ2-2; D unresolved. The CDR3 spans 12 residues. Germline loops: CDR1 SGHTA, CDR2 FQGNSA. The V gene lost 5 bases and the J gene lost 2 bases, with 3 bases spanning the gap. The CDR3 coding sequence is TGTGCCAGCAGCCTCAACACCGGGGAGCTGTTTTTT. Its translation: CASSLNTGELFF.

Only one count was recorded for this clone. The chain couples TRBV6-1 to TRBJ2-7; 10 bases are a match to TRBD1. The V gene end was trimmed by 4 bases and the J gene end by 6 bases; junction bases not matched to a gene: 12. Germline CDR1 MNHNS, CDR2 SASEGT. The CDR3 sequence is 16 residues long. CDR3 amino acids: CASSGRQGAVPSEQYF. The CDR3 region has the DNA TGTGCCAGCAGTGGAAGACAGGGGGCGGTTCCCTCCGAGCAGTACTTC.

The V and J genes are TRBV7-9 and TRBJ1-5, with 7 bases fitting TRBD1. The junction had 8 bases not matched to a gene; V was cut back by 3 bases and J by 6 bases. There are 15 residues in the CDR3. Germline V gives CDR1 SEHNR, CDR2 FQNEAQ (reference sequence). The CDR3 loop is CASSFSTGESQPQHF. Here the CDR3 DNA reads TGTGCCAGCAGCTTCTCCACAGGGGAGAGTCAGCCCCAGCATTTT.